Listed below are T cell receptor beta chains from one sample, sequenced in a study of low-dose radiotherapy and immunotherapy resistance in tumors. MiXCR, applied by TCRdb to the reads, yields one record per CDR3 protein. The sample carries 85,000 to 95,000 distinct CDR3 sequences, under 25% recorded once. The sequencing used PBMCs, collected after low-dose radiotherapy plus immunotherapy. These TCRs come from a female donor with ovarian cancer. CDR3s include the opening cysteine and the closing phenylalanine or tryptophan. D genes are given only for firm matches. Clone size appears in some rows only: once, few, many, or a class for an expanded clone.

j_call: TRBJ2-2; d_call: TRBD1; v_call: TRBV28; clone_size: many; cdr3_nt: TGTGCCAGCAGAACACAGGGGAATAGGGAGCTGTTTTTT; cdr3_aa: CASRTQGNRELFF
j_call: TRBJ2-5; d_call: -; v_call: TRBV30; clone_size: many; cdr3_nt: TGTGCCTGGAGTACCGACAGGGGAGGGGAGACCCAGTACTTC; cdr3_aa: CAWSTDRGGETQYF
j_call: TRBJ2-2; d_call: TRBD2; v_call: TRBV12-3/TRBV12-4; clone_size: many; cdr3_nt: TGTGCCAGCAGTCCACGCGGACTAGCGGGGACGAACACCGGGGAGCTGTTTTTT; cdr3_aa: CASSPRGLAGTNTGELFF
j_call: TRBJ2-2; d_call: -; v_call: TRBV7-9; clone_size: many; cdr3_nt: TGTGCCAGCAGCTTAGTAGTCGGAGCGAACACCGGGGAGCTGTTTTTT; cdr3_aa: CASSLVVGANTGELFF
j_call: TRBJ1-5; d_call: -; v_call: TRBV7-2; clone_size: few; cdr3_nt: TGTGCCAGCAGCTTAGTAGCCGTTTATCAGCCCCAGCATTTT; cdr3_aa: CASSLVAVYQPQHF
j_call: TRBJ2-2; d_call: -; v_call: TRBV20-1; clone_size: many; cdr3_nt: TGCAGTGCTAGAGCGTTCGAGGGAGAGAACACCGGGGAGCTGTTTTTT; cdr3_aa: CSARAFEGENTGELFF
j_call: TRBJ1-4; d_call: -; v_call: TRBV7-8; clone_size: many; cdr3_nt: TGTGCCAGCAGAAAGGGACGGGTTAATGAAAAACTGTTTTTT; cdr3_aa: CASRKGRVNEKLFF
j_call: TRBJ1-3; d_call: -; v_call: TRBV18; clone_size: many; cdr3_nt: TGTGCCAGCTCACCAAGACCGGCAGTGCGGTCCGGAAACACCATATATTTT; cdr3_aa: CASSPRPAVRSGNTIYF
j_call: TRBJ2-2; d_call: TRBD2; v_call: TRBV5-6; clone_size: many; cdr3_nt: TGTGCCAGCAGCTTCGGGTGGACTAGCGGGAGACTTTACACCGGGGAGCTGTTTTTT; cdr3_aa: CASSFGWTSGRLYTGELFF
j_call: TRBJ2-1; d_call: -; v_call: TRBV13; clone_size: -; cdr3_nt: TGTGCCAGCAGCTTTACAGTCGAGTACGCCAATGAGCAGTTCTTC; cdr3_aa: CASSFTVEYANEQFF
j_call: TRBJ1-1; d_call: TRBD1; v_call: TRBV28; clone_size: many; cdr3_nt: TGTGCCAGCAGTCGGACAGGGGTGCTTTTGAACACTGAAGCTTTCTTT; cdr3_aa: CASSRTGVLLNTEAFF